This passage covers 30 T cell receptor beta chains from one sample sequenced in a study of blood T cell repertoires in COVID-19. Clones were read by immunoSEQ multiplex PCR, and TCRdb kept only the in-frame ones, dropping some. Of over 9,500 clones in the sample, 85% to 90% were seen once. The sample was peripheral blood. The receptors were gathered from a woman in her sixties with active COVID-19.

Here the CDR3 reads CASSASGQPEETQYF. DNA of the CDR3: TGTGCCAGCAGCGCCTCGGGACAGCCAGAAGAGACCCAGTACTTC. The chain recombines TRBV9 with TRBJ2-5; 7 positions match TRBD1. The CDR3 consists of 15 residues. Per germline, CDR1 SGDLS and CDR2 YYNGEE. Trimming took 3 bases from V and 3 from J; bases not matched to a gene: 8.

The CDR3 is CASSPGTANYGYTF. CDR3 DNA: TGCGCCAGCAGTCCCGGGACAGCAAACTATGGCTACACCTTC. The V gene is TRBV5-1, the J gene TRBJ1-2; 7 bases align to TRBD1. CDR3 length equals 14 residues. Germline V gene lookup returns CDR1 SGHRS and CDR2 YFSETQ. V shed 5 bases, J shed 2 bases, and the junction held 6 bases outside the gene matches.

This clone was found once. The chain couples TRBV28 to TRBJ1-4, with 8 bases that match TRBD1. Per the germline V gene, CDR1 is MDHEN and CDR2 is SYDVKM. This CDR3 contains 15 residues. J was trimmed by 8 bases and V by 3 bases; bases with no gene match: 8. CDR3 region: CASSFSGQGGEKLFF. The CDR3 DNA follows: TGTGCCAGCAGTTTCTCTGGACAGGGAGGAGAAAAACTGTTTTTT. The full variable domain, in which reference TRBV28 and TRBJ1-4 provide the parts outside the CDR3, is DVKVTQSSRYLVKRTGEKVFLECVQDMDHENMFWYRQDPGLGLRLIYFSYDVKMKEKGDIPEGYSVSREKKERFSLILESASTNQTSMYLCASSFSGQGGEKLFFGSGTQLSVL.

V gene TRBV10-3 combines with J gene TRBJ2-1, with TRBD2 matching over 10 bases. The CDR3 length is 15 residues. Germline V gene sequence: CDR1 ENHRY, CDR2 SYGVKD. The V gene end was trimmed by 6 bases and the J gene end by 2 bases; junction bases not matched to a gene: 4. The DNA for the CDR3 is TGTGCCATCAGGGAAAGCGGGGGGGCCTACAATGAGCAGTTCTTC. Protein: CAIRESGGAYNEQFF.

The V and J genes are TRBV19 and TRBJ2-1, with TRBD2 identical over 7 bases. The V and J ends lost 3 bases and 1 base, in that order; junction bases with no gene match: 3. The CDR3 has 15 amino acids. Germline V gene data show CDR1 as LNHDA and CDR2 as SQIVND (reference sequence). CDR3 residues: CASSMGGGSYNEQFF. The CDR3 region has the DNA TGTGCCAGTAGTATGGGGGGGGGATCCTACAATGAGCAGTTCTTC. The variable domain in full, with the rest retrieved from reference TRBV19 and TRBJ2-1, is DGGITQSPKYLFRKEGQNVTLSCEQNLNHDAMYWYRQDPGQGLRLIYYSQIVNDFQKGDIAEGYSVSREKKESFPLTVTSAQKNPTAFYLCASSMGGGSYNEQFFGPGTRLTVL.

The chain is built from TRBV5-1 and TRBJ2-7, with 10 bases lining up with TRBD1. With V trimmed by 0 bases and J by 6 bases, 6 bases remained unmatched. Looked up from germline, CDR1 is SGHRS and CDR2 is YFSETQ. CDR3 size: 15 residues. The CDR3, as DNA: TGCGCCAGCAGCTTGGGGGACAGGGGTTCGGTCGAGCAGTACGTC. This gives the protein CASSLGDRGSVEQYV.

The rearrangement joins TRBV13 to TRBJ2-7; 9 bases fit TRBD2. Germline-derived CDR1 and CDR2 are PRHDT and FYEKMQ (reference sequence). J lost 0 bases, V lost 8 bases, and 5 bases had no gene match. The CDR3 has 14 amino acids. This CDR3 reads CASADSGSSYEQYF. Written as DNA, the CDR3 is TGTGCCAGCGCCGATAGCGGGAGCTCCTACGAGCAGTACTTC. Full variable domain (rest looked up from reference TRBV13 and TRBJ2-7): AAGVIQSPRHLIKEKRETATLKCYPIPRHDTVYWYQQGPGQDPQFLISFYEKMQSDKGSIPDRFSAQQFSDYHSELNMSSLELGDSALYFCASADSGSSYEQYFGPGTRLTVT.

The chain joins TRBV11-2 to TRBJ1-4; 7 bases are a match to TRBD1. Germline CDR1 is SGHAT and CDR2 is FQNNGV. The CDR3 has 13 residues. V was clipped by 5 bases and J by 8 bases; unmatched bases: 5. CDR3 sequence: CASSDRTGEKLFF. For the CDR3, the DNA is TGTGCCAGCAGCGACCGGACAGGCGAAAAACTGTTTTTT.

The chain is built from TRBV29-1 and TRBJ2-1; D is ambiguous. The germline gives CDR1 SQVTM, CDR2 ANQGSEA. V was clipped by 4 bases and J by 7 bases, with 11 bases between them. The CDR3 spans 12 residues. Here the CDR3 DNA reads TGCAGCGTTGTTCCAGATACAAATGAGCAGTTCTTC. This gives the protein CSVVPDTNEQFF.

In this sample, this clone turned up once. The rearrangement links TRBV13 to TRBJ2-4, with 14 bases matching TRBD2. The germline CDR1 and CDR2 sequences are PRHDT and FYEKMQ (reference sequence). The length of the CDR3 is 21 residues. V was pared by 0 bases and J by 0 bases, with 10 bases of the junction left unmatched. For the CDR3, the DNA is TGTGCCAGCAGCTTAGGCGACCCCGGGACTAGCGGGAGTATAGCCAAAAACATTCAGTACTTC. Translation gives CASSLGDPGTSGSIAKNIQYF. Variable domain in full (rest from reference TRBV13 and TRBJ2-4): AAGVIQSPRHLIKEKRETATLKCYPIPRHDTVYWYQQGPGQDPQFLISFYEKMQSDKGSIPDRFSAQQFSDYHSELNMSSLELGDSALYFCASSLGDPGTSGSIAKNIQYFGAGTRLSVL.

The CDR3 DNA reads TGTGCCAGCAGCTTGGCACAGGGTTGGACTGAAGCTTTCTTT. Translated: CASSLAQGWTEAFF. The J gene is TRBJ1-1, the V gene TRBV5-4; a weak D match, TRBD1 (6 bases). From germline, CDR1 is SGHNT and CDR2 YYREEE (reference sequence). The ends were cut back, 0 bases at V and 5 bases at J, with 11 bases in the middle. This CDR3 comprises 14 residues.

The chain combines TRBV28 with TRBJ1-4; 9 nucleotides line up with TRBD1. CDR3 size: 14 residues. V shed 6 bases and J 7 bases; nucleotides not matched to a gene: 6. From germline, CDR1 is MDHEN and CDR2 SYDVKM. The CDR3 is CASSPGTGSEKLFF. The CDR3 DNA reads TGTGCCAGCAGCCCCGGGACAGGGAGTGAAAAACTGTTTTTT.

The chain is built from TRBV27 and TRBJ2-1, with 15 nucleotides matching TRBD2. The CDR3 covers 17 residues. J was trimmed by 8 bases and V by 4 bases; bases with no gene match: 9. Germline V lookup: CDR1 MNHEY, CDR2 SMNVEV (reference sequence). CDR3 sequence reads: CASSSRTSGGARDEQFF. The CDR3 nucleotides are TGTGCCAGCAGTTCCCGGACTAGCGGGGGGGCCAGGGATGAGCAGTTCTTC.

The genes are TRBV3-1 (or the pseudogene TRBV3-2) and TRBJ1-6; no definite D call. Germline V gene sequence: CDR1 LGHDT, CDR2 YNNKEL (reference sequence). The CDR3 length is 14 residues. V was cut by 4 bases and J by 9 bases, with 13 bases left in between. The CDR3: CASSPQSEGSPLHF. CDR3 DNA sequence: TGTGCCAGCAGCCCACAGAGTGAAGGTTCACCCCTCCACTTT.

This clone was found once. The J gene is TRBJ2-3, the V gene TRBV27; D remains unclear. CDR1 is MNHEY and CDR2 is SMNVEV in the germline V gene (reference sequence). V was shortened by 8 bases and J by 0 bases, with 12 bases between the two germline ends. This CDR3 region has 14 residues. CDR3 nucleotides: TGTGCCAGCTGGAGACCTTCAAGCACAGATACGCAGTATTTT. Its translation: CASWRPSSTDTQYF.

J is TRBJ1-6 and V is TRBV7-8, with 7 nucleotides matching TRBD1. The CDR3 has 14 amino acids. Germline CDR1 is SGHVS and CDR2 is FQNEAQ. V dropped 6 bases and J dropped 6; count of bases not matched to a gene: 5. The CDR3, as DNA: TGTGCCAGCAGACAGGGGACCGTTAATTCACCCCTCCACTTT. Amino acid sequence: CASRQGTVNSPLHF. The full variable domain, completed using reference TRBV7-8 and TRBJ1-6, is GAGVSQSPRYKVAKRGQDVALRCDPISGHVSLFWYQQALGQGPEFLTYFQNEAQLDKSGLPSDRFFAERPEGSVSTLKIQRTQQEDSAVYLCASRQGTVNSPLHFGNGTRLTVT.

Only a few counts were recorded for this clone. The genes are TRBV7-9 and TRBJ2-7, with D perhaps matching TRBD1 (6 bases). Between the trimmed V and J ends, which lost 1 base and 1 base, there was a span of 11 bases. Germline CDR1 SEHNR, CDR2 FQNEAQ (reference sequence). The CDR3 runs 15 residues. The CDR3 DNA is TGTGCCAGCAGCTTAGTTCTAGGACAGTCCTACGAGCAGTACTTC. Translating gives CASSLVLGQSYEQYF.

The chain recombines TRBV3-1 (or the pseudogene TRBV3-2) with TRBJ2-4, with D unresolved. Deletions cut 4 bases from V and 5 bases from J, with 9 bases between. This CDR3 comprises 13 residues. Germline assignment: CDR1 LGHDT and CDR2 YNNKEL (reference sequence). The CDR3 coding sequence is TGTGCCAGCAGCCTCACTCGCCAAAACATTCAGTACTTC. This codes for CASSLTRQNIQYF.

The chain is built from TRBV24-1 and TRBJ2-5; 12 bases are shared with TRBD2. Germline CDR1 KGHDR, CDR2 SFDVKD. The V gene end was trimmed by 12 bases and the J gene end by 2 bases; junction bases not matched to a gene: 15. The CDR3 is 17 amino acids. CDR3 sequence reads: CAGLRQLAGGRQETQYF. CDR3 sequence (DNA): TGTGCCGGCCTCCGTCAGCTAGCGGGGGGGAGGCAAGAGACCCAGTACTTC.

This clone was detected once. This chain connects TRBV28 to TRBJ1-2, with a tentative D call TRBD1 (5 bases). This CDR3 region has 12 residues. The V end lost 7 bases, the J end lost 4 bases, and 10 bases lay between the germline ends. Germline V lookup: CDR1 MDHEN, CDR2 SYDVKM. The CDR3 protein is CASTPGSYGYTF. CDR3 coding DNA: TGTGCCAGCACCCCAGGGTCCTATGGCTACACCTTC.

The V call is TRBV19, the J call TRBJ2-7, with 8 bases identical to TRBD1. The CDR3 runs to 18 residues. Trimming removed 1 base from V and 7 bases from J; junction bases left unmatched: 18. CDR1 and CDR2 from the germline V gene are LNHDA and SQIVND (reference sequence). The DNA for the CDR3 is TGTGCCAGTAGTATAGCGCTCTCTCCAGGGACAGGTTTAAAGGAGCAGTACTTC. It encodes CASSIALSPGTGLKEQYF.

The CDR3 loop reads CASSLGQVEQPQHF. The CDR3 DNA sequence: TGTGCCAGCAGCCTTGGACAGGTCGAACAGCCCCAGCATTTT. This chain uses TRBV5-6 with TRBJ1-5; 7 bases line up with TRBD1. Germline CDR1 SGHDT, CDR2 YYEEEE. V was pared by 4 bases and J by 7 bases, with 8 bases of the junction left unmatched. The CDR3 covers 14 residues.

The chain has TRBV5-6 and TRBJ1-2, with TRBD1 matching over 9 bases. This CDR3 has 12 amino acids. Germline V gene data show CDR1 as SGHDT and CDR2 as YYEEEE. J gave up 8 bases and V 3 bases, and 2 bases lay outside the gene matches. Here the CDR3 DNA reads TGTGCCAGCAGCTGGACAGGGGAAGGCTACACCTTC. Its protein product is CASSWTGEGYTF.

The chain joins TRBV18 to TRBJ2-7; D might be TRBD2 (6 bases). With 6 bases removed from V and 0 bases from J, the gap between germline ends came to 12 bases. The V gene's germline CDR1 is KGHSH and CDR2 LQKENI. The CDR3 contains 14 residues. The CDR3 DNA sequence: TGTGCCAGCTCGGGGTCGGGAGTCTCCTACGAGCAGTACTTC. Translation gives CASSGSGVSYEQYF.

DNA for the CDR3: TGTGCCAGCAGTCACATGGCAGGGGGGCACGAGCAGTACTTC. Encoded protein: CASSHMAGGHEQYF. The genes are TRBV27 and TRBJ2-7, with D possibly TRBD1 on 7 matching bases. CDR1 MNHEY and CDR2 SMNVEV come from the germline V gene (reference sequence). V dropped 5 bases and J dropped 5 bases, with 16 bases sitting between them. This CDR3 has 14 residues.

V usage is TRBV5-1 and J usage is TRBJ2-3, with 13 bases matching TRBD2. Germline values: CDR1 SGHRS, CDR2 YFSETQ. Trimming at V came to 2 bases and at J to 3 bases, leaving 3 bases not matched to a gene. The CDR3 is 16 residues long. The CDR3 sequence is CASSLRTSGSTDTQYF. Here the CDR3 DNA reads TGCGCCAGCAGCTTACGGACTAGCGGGAGTACAGATACGCAGTATTTT.

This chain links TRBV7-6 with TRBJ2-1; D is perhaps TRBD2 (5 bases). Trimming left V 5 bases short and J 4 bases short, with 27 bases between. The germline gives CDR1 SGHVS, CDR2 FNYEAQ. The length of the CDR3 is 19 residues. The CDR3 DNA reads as TGTGCCAGCAGCCTGTGGCCACAGCTTCGTCTAGCAGGTTACAATGAGCAGTTCTTC. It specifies CASSLWPQLRLAGYNEQFF. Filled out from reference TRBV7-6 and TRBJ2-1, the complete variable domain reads GAGVSQSPRYKVTKRGQDVALRCDPISGHVSLYWYRQALGQGPEFLTYFNYEAQQDKSGLPNDRFSAERPEGSISTLTIQRTEQRDSAMYRCASSLWPQLRLAGYNEQFFGPGTRLTVL.

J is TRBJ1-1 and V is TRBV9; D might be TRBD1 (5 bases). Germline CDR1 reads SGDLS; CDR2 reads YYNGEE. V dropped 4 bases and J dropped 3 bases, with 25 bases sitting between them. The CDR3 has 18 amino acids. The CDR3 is CASSPRREQGSRYTEAFF. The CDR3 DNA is TGTGCCAGCAGCCCCCGGAGGGAGCAGGGATCACGATACACTGAAGCTTTCTTT.

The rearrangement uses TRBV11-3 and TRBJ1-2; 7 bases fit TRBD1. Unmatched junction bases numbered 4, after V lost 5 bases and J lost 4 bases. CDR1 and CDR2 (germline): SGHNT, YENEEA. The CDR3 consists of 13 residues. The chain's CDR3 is CASSAGGCYGYTF. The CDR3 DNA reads TGTGCCAGCAGCGCAGGGGGTTGCTATGGCTACACCTTC.

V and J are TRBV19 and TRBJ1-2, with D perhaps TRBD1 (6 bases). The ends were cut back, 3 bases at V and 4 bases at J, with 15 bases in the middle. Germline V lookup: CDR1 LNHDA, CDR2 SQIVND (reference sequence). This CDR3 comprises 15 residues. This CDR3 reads CASSIGAGVRYGYTF. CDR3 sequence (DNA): TGTGCCAGTAGTATCGGAGCAGGGGTACGCTATGGCTACACCTTC.